A single sample gave rise to the 9 T cell receptor beta chains below, sequenced in a study of OX40 agonist ivuxolimab in advanced cancers. Assay: immunoSEQ multiplex PCR; the TCRdb copy retains only in-frame clones and omits some. The sample holds 22,000 or so clones, roughly 78% seen once. The specimen was CD4+ or CD8+ T cells sorted from blood, collected in a trial of the OX40 agonist ivuxolimab. The source of these receptors is an adult with an advanced solid tumor such as melanoma, head and neck, liver or kidney cancer.

CDR3 sequence: CASSRLAGGYNEQFF. CDR3 DNA: TGTGCCAGCAGCCGGCTAGCGGGGGGCTACAATGAGCAGTTCTTC. V and J are TRBV6-5 and TRBJ2-1, with 11 bases identical to TRBD2. CDR1 and CDR2 (germline): MNHEY, SVGAGI. V trimming: 6 bases; J trimming: 3 bases; junction bases outside the gene matches: 4. The CDR3 covers 15 residues.

The chain joins TRBV9 to TRBJ2-5; 8 bases are shared with TRBD2. The CDR3 loop spans 16 amino acids. The germline gives CDR1 SGDLS, CDR2 YYNGEE. After removal of 3 bases from V and 4 bases from J, the junction contained 11 bases not matched to a gene. This CDR3 is CASSETGGSVLETQYF. The CDR3 nucleotides are TGTGCCAGCAGCGAGACGGGGGGGTCCGTTTTAGAGACCCAGTACTTC.

The chain has TRBV5-4 and TRBJ2-5; 11 nucleotides match TRBD1. Germline CDR1 reads SGHNT; CDR2 reads YYREEE (reference sequence). The CDR3 totals 16 residues. V shed 4 bases and J 2 bases; nucleotides not matched to a gene: 7. CDR3 amino acids: CASSRTGTGGQETQYF. The CDR3, as DNA: TGTGCCAGCAGCCGAACCGGGACAGGGGGGCAAGAGACCCAGTACTTC.

V and J are TRBV5-6 and TRBJ2-7; perhaps TRBD2 as D (6 bases). The CDR3 is 12 residues long. V gave up 1 base and J gave up 9 bases, with 11 bases separating them. Germline V lookup: CDR1 SGHDT, CDR2 YYEEEE. CDR3 in DNA: TGTGCCAGCAGCTTGAGCGGGTTTGGGCAGTACTTC. Its protein product is CASSLSGFGQYF.

The chain joins TRBV10-3 to TRBJ2-5, with TRBD2 as a possible D gene (5 bases). Germline V CDR1 and CDR2: ENHRY, SYGVKD. Deletions cut 10 bases from V and 2 bases from J, with 11 bases between. This CDR3 region has 12 residues. The CDR3 sequence is CATGLGQETQYF. The CDR3 DNA reads TGTGCCACGGGGTTGGGACAAGAGACCCAGTACTTC.

The rearrangement uses TRBV6-6 and TRBJ2-7; TRBD1 agrees at 8 bases. With 6 bases clipped from V and 4 bases from J, the junction kept 8 bases outside the gene matches. Germline loops: CDR1 MNHNY, CDR2 SVGAGI (reference sequence). The CDR3 contains 14 residues. CDR3 DNA: TGTGCCAGCAGCCCGGACAGGGCCTCGTACGAGCAGTACTTC. Its translation: CASSPDRASYEQYF.

This clone was recorded only once. J is TRBJ1-3 and V is TRBV19; D call uncertain. Germline loops: CDR1 LNHDA, CDR2 SQIVND (reference sequence). This CDR3 comprises 14 residues. The V gene lost 3 bases and the J gene lost 3 bases, with 9 bases spanning the gap. The CDR3, as DNA: TGTGCCAGTAGTATCGTCGGGAGTGGAAACACCATATATTTT. This gives the protein CASSIVGSGNTIYF.

CDR3 region: CASSRAASRDTQYF. The CDR3 bases are TGTGCCAGCAGCCGAGCCGCCTCGAGGGATACGCAGTATTTT. The chain combines TRBV7-2 with TRBJ2-3; D is unresolved. Germline lookup yields CDR1 SGHTA and CDR2 FQGNSA. CDR3 size: 14 residues. V was cut by 5 bases and J by 6 bases, with 15 bases left in between.

The count of this clone is one. The J gene is TRBJ1-5, the V gene TRBV2; D gene unclear. V was trimmed by 4 bases and J by 0 bases, leaving 16 bases between them. Germline V gives CDR1 SNHLY, CDR2 FYNNEI. The CDR3 loop spans 17 amino acids. The CDR3 loop reads CASSGRVLSNSNQPQHF. The CDR3 nucleotides read TGTGCCAGCAGTGGCCGGGTCCTCAGTAATAGCAATCAGCCCCAGCATTTT. The full variable domain, rest sourced from reference TRBV2 and TRBJ1-5, is EPEVTQTPSHQVTQMGQEVILRCVPISNHLYFYWYRQILGQKVEFLVSFYNNEISEKSEIFDDQFSVERPDGSNFTLKIRSTKLEDSAMYFCASSGRVLSNSNQPQHFGDGTRLSIL.